Sequencing of this T cell receptor (beta chain) was carried out in a study of blood T cell repertoires in COVID-19. Assay: immunoSEQ multiplex PCR; the TCRdb copy retains only in-frame clones and omits some. The sample records 240,000 or so clones, about 81% being singletons. The CDR3 contains 14 residues. V lost 0 bases to trimming and J lost 3 bases; unmatched junction nucleotides: 1. Germline V gene lookup returns CDR1 LNHNV and CDR2 YYDKDF (reference sequence). The chain has TRBV15 and TRBJ2-7; 8 bases line up with TRBD2. The receptor's source is an older woman with active or convalescent COVID-19. The sample comprised peripheral blood. Here the CDR3 DNA reads TGTGCCACCAGCAGAGAGCGGGGGGTCTACGAGCAGTACTTC. It is translated as CATSRERGVYEQYF.